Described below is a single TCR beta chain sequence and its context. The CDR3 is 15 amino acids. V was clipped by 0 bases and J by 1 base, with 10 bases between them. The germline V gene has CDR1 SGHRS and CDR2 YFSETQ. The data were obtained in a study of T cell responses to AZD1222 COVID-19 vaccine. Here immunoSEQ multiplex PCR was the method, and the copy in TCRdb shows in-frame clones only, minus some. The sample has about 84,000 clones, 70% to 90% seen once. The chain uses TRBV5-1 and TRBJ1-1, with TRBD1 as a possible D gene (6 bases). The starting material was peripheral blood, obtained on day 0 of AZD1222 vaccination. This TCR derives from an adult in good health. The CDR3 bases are TGCGCCAGCAGCTTGGCCTCGGGGGCGAACACTGAAGCTTTCTTT. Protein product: CASSLASGANTEAFF.